This passage covers 20 T cell receptor beta chains from one sample sequenced in a study of cytomegalovirus exposure and HLA in healthy donors. PCR involved 60 Vbeta and 13 Jbeta primers. The data were produced by immunoSEQ multiplex PCR, yet TCRdb's version contains in-frame clones alone and is incomplete. The sample holds fewer than 200,000 clones; about nine tenths are singletons and the top ten take 1.1%. Input material: PBMCs. These receptors were taken from a boy between 2 and 10 years old in good health and CMV-seronegative.

In nucleotides, the CDR3 is TGTGCCAGCAGTGAGACAGGTCTAAATTCACCCCTCCACTTT. Protein sequence: CASSETGLNSPLHF. V gene TRBV6-1 combines with J gene TRBJ1-6; D perhaps matches TRBD1 (6 bases). The length of the CDR3 is 14 residues. The germline CDR1 and CDR2 sequences are MNHNS and SASEGT. V shed 3 bases and J shed 7 bases, with 10 bases lying between them.

V gene TRBV27 combines with J gene TRBJ2-5; 7 bases match TRBD2. With 5 bases clipped from V and 5 bases from J, the junction kept 11 bases outside the gene matches. This CDR3 contains 15 residues. The germline gives CDR1 MNHEY, CDR2 SMNVEV (reference sequence). CDR3 coding DNA: TGTGCCAGCAGTCCGCGACTAGCCGGCTGGGAGACCCAGTACTTC. Protein sequence: CASSPRLAGWETQYF.

In its sample, this clone was seen once. The chain combines TRBV7-9 with TRBJ2-7, with 8 bases identical to TRBD2. J gave up 3 bases and V 3 bases, and 1 base lay outside the gene matches. Looked up from germline, CDR1 is SEHNR and CDR2 is FQNEAQ (reference sequence). The CDR3 contains 13 residues. Here the CDR3 reads CASSFAGGYEQYF. DNA for the CDR3: TGTGCCAGCAGCTTTGCGGGAGGCTACGAGCAGTACTTC.

The rearrangement joins TRBV28 to TRBJ1-2; a possible D gene is TRBD1 (5 bases). Germline V CDR1 and CDR2: MDHEN, SYDVKM. V gave up 5 bases and J gave up 3 bases, with 16 bases separating them. The CDR3 runs 15 residues. The CDR3 DNA sequence: TGTGCCAGCAGTGAGACGACAGAGGCTTACTATGGCTACACCTTC. It is translated as CASSETTEAYYGYTF.

The genes are TRBV19 and TRBJ2-2, with D perhaps matching TRBD1 (5 bases). The germline CDR1 and CDR2 sequences are LNHDA and SQIVND (reference sequence). Trimming pared 7 bases from V and 1 base from J, leaving 16 bases between. The CDR3 totals 16 residues. CDR3 residues: CASTGWWEGNTGELFF. CDR3 DNA sequence: TGTGCCAGTACAGGGTGGTGGGAAGGGAACACCGGGGAGCTGTTTTTT.

The CDR3: CASTLGAGGRGTEAFF. The CDR3 nucleotides are TGCGCCAGCACCCTTGGGGCGGGGGGGCGAGGCACTGAAGCTTTCTTT. The chain recombines TRBV5-1 with TRBJ1-1; tentative D call: TRBD1 (6 bases). Trimming removed 6 bases from V and 4 bases from J, with 22 bases in between. CDR1 and CDR2 (germline): SGHRS, YFSETQ. This CDR3 comprises 16 residues.

The chain links TRBV7-2 to TRBJ2-5, with D unresolved. The germline V gene has CDR1 SGHTA and CDR2 FQGNSA. The V end lost 1 base, the J end lost 2 bases, and 5 bases lay between the germline ends. The CDR3 extends over 13 amino acids. The CDR3 DNA sequence: TGTGCCAGCAGCTTAGTAAATCAAGAGACCCAGTACTTC. As protein: CASSLVNQETQYF.

CDR3 DNA: TGCGCCAGCAGCCAGCCAGGGGTGGAGGAGCAGTACTTC. It encodes CASSQPGVEEQYF. V gene TRBV4-1 combines with J gene TRBJ2-7, with D perhaps TRBD1 (6 bases). CDR1 and CDR2 from the germline V gene are MGHRA and YSYEKL. The CDR3 runs to 13 residues. V dropped 3 bases and J dropped 7 bases, with 13 bases sitting between them.

This chain uses TRBV5-1 with TRBJ2-7; TRBD1 agrees at 11 bases. Germline lookup yields CDR1 SGHRS and CDR2 YFSETQ. Trimming cost V 4 bases and J 0 bases; bases outside gene matches: 3. The length of the CDR3 is 15 residues. The CDR3 here is CASSAGQGDSYEQYF. Here the CDR3 DNA reads TGCGCCAGCAGCGCGGGACAGGGGGACTCCTACGAGCAGTACTTC.

The chain couples TRBV13 to TRBJ2-7, with D perhaps matching TRBD1 (5 bases). The CDR3 runs 15 residues. Trimming stripped 5 bases from V and 3 bases from J, with 17 bases between. CDR1 is PRHDT and CDR2 is FYEKMQ in the germline V gene (reference sequence). CDR3 in DNA: TGTGCCAGCAGCCTATACGACAGATCCTACTACGAGCAGTACTTC. The encoded protein is CASSLYDRSYYEQYF.

This clone was detected only a few times. The V and J genes are TRBV4-1 and TRBJ1-1, with TRBD1 matching 8 bases. This CDR3 spans 14 amino acids. Per germline, CDR1 MGHRA and CDR2 YSYEKL. V lost 3 bases to trimming and J lost 4 bases; unmatched junction nucleotides: 4. CDR3 protein: CASSQTGEGTEAFF. Written as DNA, the CDR3 is TGCGCCAGCAGCCAGACAGGGGAGGGCACTGAAGCTTTCTTT.

The chain uses TRBV2 and TRBJ1-2; perhaps TRBD1 as D (6 bases). The V gene lost 7 bases and the J gene lost 8 bases, with 20 bases spanning the gap. Germline V gives CDR1 SNHLY, CDR2 FYNNEI. The CDR3 is 14 amino acids. CDR3 sequence reads: CASNVLTGPGGYTF. CDR3 DNA: TGTGCCAGCAATGTACTTACAGGGCCGGGGGGCTACACCTTC.

The chain has TRBV7-2 and TRBJ2-7; 10 bases agree with TRBD2. The CDR3 is 15 amino acids. Trimming at V came to 2 bases and at J to 6 bases, leaving 7 bases not matched to a gene. Per germline, CDR1 SGHTA and CDR2 FQGNSA. The DNA of the CDR3 is TGTGCCAGCAGCTTAACTAGCGGGGCGGGGGGCGAGCAGTACTTC. This encodes CASSLTSGAGGEQYF. Combining the CDR3 with reference TRBV7-2 and TRBJ2-7 gives the whole variable domain GAGVSQSPSNKVTEKGKDVELRCDPISGHTALYWYRQSLGQGLEFLIYFQGNSAPDKSGLPSDRFSAERTGGSVSTLTIQRTQQEDSAVYLCASSLTSGAGGEQYFGPGTRLTVT.

This clone was detected only once. The chain employs TRBV4-2 and TRBJ2-7, with 7 nucleotides matching TRBD1. V gave up 4 bases and J gave up 3 bases; unmatched junction bases: 3. The CDR3 is 13 residues long. Germline loops: CDR1 LGHNA, CDR2 YNFKEQ. This chain's CDR3 is CASSPYRGYEQYF. CDR3 DNA: TGTGCCAGCAGCCCTTACAGGGGCTACGAGCAGTACTTC.

This clone appeared a single time. The DNA of the CDR3 is TGTGCCAGCAGCGTAACAAGGACTAGCACAGATACGCAGTATTTT. The encoded protein is CASSVTRTSTDTQYF. The chain recombines TRBV9 with TRBJ2-3, with a weak D call TRBD2 (5 bases). Germline values: CDR1 SGDLS, CDR2 YYNGEE. The V and J ends lost 1 base and 0 bases respectively, with 9 bases between them. This CDR3 contains 15 residues.

CDR3 bases: TGTGCCAGCAGGTCCGAGGGACTCTCTGGAAACACCATATATTTT. Protein sequence: CASRSEGLSGNTIYF. This sequence joins TRBV2 and TRBJ1-3; perhaps TRBD1 as D (5 bases). V was pared by 6 bases and J by 0 bases, with 12 bases between. This CDR3 contains 15 residues. Germline loops: CDR1 SNHLY, CDR2 FYNNEI.

Concerning this clone: The junction departs from germline at one end; a sequencing error may be responsible. This sequence joins TRBV7-9 and TRBJ2-7, with D possibly being TRBD1 or TRBD2 (5 bases each). The germline V gene encodes CDR1 SEHNR and CDR2 FQNEAQ (reference sequence). There are 11 residues in the CDR3. The CDR3 DNA sequence: TGTTCCAGCAGCTTAGAGGGGGAGCAGTACTTC. Residues: CSSSLEGEQYF.

This rearrangement joins TRBV2 to TRBJ1-2; D remains unclear. The germline CDR1 and CDR2 sequences are SNHLY and FYNNEI. CDR3 size: 14 residues. The V gene lost 1 base and the J gene lost 2 bases, with 8 bases spanning the gap. CDR3 loop: CASSEGLPNYGYTF. CDR3 nucleotide sequence: TGTGCCAGCAGTGAAGGCCTACCCAACTATGGCTACACCTTC. The variable domain in full, with the rest retrieved from reference TRBV2 and TRBJ1-2, is EPEVTQTPSHQVTQMGQEVILRCVPISNHLYFYWYRQILGQKVEFLVSFYNNEISEKSEIFDDQFSVERPDGSNFTLKIRSTKLEDSAMYFCASSEGLPNYGYTFGSGTRLTVV.

The chain employs TRBV5-1 and TRBJ2-7; 9 nucleotides line up with TRBD2. V was clipped by 2 bases and J by 6 bases; unmatched bases: 6. The germline CDR1 and CDR2 sequences are SGHRS and YFSETQ. The CDR3 sequence is 14 residues long. The CDR3 sequence: CASSFVAGGLEQYF. Here the CDR3 DNA reads TGCGCCAGCAGCTTCGTGGCGGGAGGGCTCGAGCAGTACTTC.

The chain links TRBV15 to TRBJ2-1; 10 bases are a match to TRBD2. This CDR3 has 17 residues. V trimming: 2 bases; J trimming: 6 bases; junction bases outside the gene matches: 10. Germline V gene data show CDR1 as LNHNV and CDR2 as YYDKDF (reference sequence). The CDR3 loop reads CATSRPERGGPGNEQFF. The DNA of the CDR3 is TGTGCCACCAGCAGACCTGAGCGGGGGGGCCCGGGCAATGAGCAGTTCTTC.